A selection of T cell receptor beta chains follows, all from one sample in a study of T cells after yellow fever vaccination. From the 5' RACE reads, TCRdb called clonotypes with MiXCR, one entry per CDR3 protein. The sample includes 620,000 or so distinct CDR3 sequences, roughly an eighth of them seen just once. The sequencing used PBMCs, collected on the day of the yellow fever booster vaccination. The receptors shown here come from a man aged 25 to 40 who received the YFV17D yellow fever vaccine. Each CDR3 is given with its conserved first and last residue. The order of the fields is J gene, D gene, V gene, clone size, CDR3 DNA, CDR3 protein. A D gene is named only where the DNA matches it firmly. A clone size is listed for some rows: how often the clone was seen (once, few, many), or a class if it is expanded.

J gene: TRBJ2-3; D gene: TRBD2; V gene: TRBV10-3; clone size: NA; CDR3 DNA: TGTGCCATCAGTGAGTCCCGGTCGGCGGGAGCTGGAGATACGCAGTATTTT; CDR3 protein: CAISESRSAGAGDTQYF
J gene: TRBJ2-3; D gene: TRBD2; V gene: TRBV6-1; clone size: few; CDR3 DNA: TGTGCCAGCAGTGACCCCGCGGGGGGAGAAGATACGCAGTATTTT; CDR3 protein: CASSDPAGGEDTQYF
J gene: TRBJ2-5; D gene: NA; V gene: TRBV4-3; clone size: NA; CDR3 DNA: TGCGCCAGCAGCCAAGATCTTATAGCCGCAGAGACCCAGTACTTC; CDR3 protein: CASSQDLIAAETQYF
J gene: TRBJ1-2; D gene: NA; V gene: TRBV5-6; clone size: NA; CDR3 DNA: TGTGCCAGGGCTGGCTACACCTTC; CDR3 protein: CARAGYTF
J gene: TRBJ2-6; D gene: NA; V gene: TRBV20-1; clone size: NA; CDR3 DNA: TGCAGTGCTAGAGTTCGGGCCCGGGCCCACTCTGGGGCCAACGTCCTGACTTTC; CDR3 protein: CSARVRARAHSGANVLTF
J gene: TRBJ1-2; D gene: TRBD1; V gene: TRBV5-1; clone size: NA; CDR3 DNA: TGCGCCAGCGGCACAACAGGGGGCGAGATGGGCTACACCTTC; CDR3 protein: CASGTTGGEMGYTF
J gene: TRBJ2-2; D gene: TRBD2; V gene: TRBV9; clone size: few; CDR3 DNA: TGTGCCAGCAGCGCCCTTAGCGGGAGTCGGACCGGGGAGCTGTTTTTT; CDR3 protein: CASSALSGSRTGELFF
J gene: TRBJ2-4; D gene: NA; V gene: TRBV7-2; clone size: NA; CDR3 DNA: TGTGCCAGCAGCTTTGTACGAAACATTCAGTACTTC; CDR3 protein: CASSFVRNIQYF
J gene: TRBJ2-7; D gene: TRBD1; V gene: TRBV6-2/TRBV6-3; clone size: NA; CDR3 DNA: TGTGCCAGCAGAACCGGGACAGGGGGCCTACCCTACGAGCAGTACTTC; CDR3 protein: CASRTGTGGLPYEQYF
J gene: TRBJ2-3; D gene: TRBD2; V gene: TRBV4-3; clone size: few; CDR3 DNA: TGCGCCAGCAGCCAAGACAGCGGGAGCAGGCAAGATACGCAGTATTTT; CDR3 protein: CASSQDSGSRQDTQYF
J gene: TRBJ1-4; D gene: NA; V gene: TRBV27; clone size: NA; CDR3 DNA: TGTGCCAGCAGTTTGAACCGGGGAAAGGAAAAACTGTTTTTT; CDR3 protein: CASSLNRGKEKLFF
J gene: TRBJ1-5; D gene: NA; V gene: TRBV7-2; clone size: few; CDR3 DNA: TGTGCCAGCACGGCCGGACTGGGGCAGCCCCAGCATTTT; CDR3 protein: CASTAGLGQPQHF
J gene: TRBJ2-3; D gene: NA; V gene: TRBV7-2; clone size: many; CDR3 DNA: TGTGCCAGCAGCTTAAACGGGGGAGATACGCAGTATTTT; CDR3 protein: CASSLNGGDTQYF
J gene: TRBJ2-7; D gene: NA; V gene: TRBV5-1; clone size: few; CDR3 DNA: TGCGCCAGCAGCTTGGACCCTTTCTACGAGCAGTACTTC; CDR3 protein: CASSLDPFYEQYF
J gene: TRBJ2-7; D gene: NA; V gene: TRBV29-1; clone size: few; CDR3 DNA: TGCAGCGTCCGGGTCCTCTACGAGCAGTACTTC; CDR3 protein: CSVRVLYEQYF
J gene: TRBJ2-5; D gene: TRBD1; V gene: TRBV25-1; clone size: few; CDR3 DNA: TGTGCCAGCAAAAATACAGGGGCCATCCAAGAGACCCAGTACTTC; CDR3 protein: CASKNTGAIQETQYF
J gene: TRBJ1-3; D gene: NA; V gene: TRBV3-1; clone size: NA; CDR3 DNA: TGTGCCAGCAGCCAAGACGCAGGGGCCAGAAACACCATATATTTT; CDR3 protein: CASSQDAGARNTIYF
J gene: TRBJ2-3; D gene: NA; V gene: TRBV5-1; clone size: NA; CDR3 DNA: TGCGCCAGCAGCTTGAGGCACAGGCTGAATGCTACGCAGTATTTT; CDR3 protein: CASSLRHRLNATQYF
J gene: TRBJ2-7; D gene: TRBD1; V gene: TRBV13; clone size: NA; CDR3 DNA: TGTGCCAGCAGGAAACAGGGGGCGACCTACGAGCAGTACTTC; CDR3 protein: CASRKQGATYEQYF
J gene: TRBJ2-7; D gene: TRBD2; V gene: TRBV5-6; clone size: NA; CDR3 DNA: TGTGCCAGCAGCTCTCCGGGACTAGCGGGCCTCTCCTACGAGCAGTACTTC; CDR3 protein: CASSSPGLAGLSYEQYF
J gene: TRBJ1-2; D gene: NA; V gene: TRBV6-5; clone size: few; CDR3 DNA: TGTGCCAGCAGTTACGACAAATCCTCCGGTGGCTACACCTTC; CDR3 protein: CASSYDKSSGGYTF
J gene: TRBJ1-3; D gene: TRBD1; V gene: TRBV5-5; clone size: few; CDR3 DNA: TGTGCCAGCAGACGAGACAGGGTCTCTGGAAACACCATATATTTT; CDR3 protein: CASRRDRVSGNTIYF
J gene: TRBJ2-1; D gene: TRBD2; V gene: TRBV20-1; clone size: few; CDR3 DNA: TGCAGTGCTAGAGTTTCCGGGACTAGTTACGAGCAGTTCTTC; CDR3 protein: CSARVSGTSYEQFF
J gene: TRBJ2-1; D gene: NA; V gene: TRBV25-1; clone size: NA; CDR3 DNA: TGTGCCAGCAGTGAGCCAGGAGAACAACACCGTGAGCAGTTCTTC; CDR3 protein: CASSEPGEQHREQFF
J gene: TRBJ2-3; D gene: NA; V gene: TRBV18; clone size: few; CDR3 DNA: TGTGCCAGCTCACCAGTGGCAGCCGCAGATACGCAGTATTTT; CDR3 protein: CASSPVAAADTQYF
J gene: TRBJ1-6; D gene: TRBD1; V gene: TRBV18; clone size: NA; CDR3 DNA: TGTGCCAGCTCACCACTCCAGGGGGCGGGTTCACCCCTCCACTTT; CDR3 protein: CASSPLQGAGSPLHF
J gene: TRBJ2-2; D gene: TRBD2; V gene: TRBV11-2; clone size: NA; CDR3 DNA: TGTGCCAGTACCAGGTCGGGGGGCACCGGGGAGCTGTTTTTT; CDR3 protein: CASTRSGGTGELFF
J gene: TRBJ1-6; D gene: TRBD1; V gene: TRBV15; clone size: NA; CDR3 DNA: TGTGCCACCAGCAGCCCCGGACAGGCTCGACCCCTCCACTTT; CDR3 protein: CATSSPGQARPLHF
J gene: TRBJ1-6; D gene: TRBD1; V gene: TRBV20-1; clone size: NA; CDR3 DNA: TGCAGTGCTAGTAGGGACAGGGATAATTCACCCCTCCACTTT; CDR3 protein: CSASRDRDNSPLHF
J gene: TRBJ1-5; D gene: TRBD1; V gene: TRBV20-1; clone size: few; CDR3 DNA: TGCAGTGCTAGCAGGGACAGGGTCAATCAGCCCCAGCATTTT; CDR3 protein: CSASRDRVNQPQHF
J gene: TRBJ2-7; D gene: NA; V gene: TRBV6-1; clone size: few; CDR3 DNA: TGTGCCAGCAGGGGGGCGAGCGGGGCTAGCTCCTACGAGCAGTACTTC; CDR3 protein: CASRGASGASSYEQYF
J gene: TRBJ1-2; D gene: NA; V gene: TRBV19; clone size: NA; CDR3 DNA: TGTGCCAGTAGTCGGGACGGAAACTATGGCTACACCTTC; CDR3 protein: CASSRDGNYGYTF
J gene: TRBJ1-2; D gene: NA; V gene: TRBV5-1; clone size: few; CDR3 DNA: TGCGCCAGCAGCCCCACCCGGGGAGGAAACTATGGCTACACCTTC; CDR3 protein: CASSPTRGGNYGYTF
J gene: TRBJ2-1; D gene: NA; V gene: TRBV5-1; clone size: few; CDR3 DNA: TGCGCCAGCAGCTTGGAAAGGGGTTTTGGTGAGCAGTTCTTC; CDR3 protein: CASSLERGFGEQFF
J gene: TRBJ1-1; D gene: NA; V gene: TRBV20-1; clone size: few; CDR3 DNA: TGCAGTGCTAGAGTCCCGGGGAACACTGAAGCTTTCTTT; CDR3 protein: CSARVPGNTEAFF
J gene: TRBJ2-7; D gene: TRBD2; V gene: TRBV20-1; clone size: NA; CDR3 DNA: TGCAGTGCTGGGAAGACTAGCGGGAGCAACGAGCAGTACTTC; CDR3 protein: CSAGKTSGSNEQYF
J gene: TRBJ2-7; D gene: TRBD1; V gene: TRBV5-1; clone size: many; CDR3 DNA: TGCGCCAGCAGCTTGGCCAGGGGGTCCTACGAGCAGTACTTC; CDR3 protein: CASSLARGSYEQYF
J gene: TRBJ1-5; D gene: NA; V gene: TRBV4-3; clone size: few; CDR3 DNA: TGCGCCAGCAGCCAAGATCTAACCCAGCCCCAGCATTTT; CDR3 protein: CASSQDLTQPQHF
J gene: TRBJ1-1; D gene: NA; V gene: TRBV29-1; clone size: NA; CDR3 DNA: TGCAGCGTTGATGGCGGGATCCAGAGGATGAACACTGAAGCTTTCTTT; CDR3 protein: CSVDGGIQRMNTEAFF